This TCR beta chain derives from a study of cytomegalovirus exposure and HLA in healthy donors. The PCR had 60 Vbeta and 13 Jbeta primers. Profiled with immunoSEQ multiplex PCR; TCRdb holds only in-frame clones, not every one. The sample yields more than 80,000 clones, about 78% seen once. V gave up 8 bases and J gave up 5 bases, with 18 bases separating them. The CDR3 runs 14 residues. Germline CDR1 and CDR2: MNHNY and SVGAGI (reference sequence). This clonotype was sampled from a woman between 40 and 50 years old in good health and CMV-seropositive. The sample was PBMCs. The V and J genes are TRBV6-6 and TRBJ2-5, with a tentative D call TRBD2 (7 bases). For the CDR3, the DNA is TGTGCCAGCTCCATACAGGGAGGGCCCGAGACCCAGTACTTC. Translating it yields CASSIQGGPETQYF.